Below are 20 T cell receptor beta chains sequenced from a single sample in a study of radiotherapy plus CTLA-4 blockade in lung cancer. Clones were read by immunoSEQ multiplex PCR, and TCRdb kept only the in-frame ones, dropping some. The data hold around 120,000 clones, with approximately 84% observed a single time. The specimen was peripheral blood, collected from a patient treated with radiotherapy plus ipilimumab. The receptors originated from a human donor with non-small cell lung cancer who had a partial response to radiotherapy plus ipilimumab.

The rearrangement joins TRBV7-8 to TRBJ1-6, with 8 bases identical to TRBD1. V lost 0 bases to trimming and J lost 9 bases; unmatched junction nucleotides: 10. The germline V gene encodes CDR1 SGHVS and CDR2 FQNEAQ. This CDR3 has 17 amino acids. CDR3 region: CASSLAGQGWAGSPLHF. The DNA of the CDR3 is TGTGCCAGCAGCTTAGCAGGACAGGGCTGGGCTGGTTCACCCCTCCACTTT.

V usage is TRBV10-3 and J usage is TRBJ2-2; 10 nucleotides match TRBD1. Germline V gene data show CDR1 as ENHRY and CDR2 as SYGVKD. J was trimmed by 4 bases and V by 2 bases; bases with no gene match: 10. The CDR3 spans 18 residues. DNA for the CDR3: TGTGCCATCAGTGAGCCGGGCCTAGGGACAGGGGTCACCGGGGAGCTGTTTTTT. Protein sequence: CAISEPGLGTGVTGELFF.

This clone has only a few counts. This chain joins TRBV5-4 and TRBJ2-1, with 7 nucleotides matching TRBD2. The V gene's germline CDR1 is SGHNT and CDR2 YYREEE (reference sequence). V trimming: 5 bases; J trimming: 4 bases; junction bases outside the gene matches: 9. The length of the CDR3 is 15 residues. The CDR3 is CASSTKRDAYNEQFF. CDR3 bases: TGTGCCAGCAGTACCAAGCGGGATGCTTACAATGAGCAGTTCTTC.

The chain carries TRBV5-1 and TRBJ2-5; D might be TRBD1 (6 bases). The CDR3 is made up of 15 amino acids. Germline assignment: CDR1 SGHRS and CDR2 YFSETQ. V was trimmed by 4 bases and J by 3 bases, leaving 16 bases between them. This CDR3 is CASSPTAQGKETQYF. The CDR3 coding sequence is TGCGCCAGCAGCCCCACGGCGCAGGGGAAAGAGACCCAGTACTTC. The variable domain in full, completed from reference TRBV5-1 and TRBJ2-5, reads KAGVTQTPRYLIKTRGQQVTLSCSPISGHRSVSWYQQTPGQGLQFLFEYFSETQRNKGNFPGRFSGRQFSNSRSEMNVSTLELGDSALYLCASSPTAQGKETQYFGPGTRLLVL.

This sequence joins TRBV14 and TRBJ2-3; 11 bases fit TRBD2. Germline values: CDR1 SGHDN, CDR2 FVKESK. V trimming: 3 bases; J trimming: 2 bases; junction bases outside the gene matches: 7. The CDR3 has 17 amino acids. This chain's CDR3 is CASSQGLTSGNTDTQYF. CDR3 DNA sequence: TGTGCCAGCAGCCAGGGCCTGACTAGCGGGAACACAGATACGCAGTATTTT.

The CDR3 sequence is CASSLGLSPNTEAFF. CDR3 sequence (DNA): TGTGCCAGCAGCTTAGGCCTAAGCCCGAACACTGAAGCTTTCTTT. V is TRBV13 and J is TRBJ1-1; D remains unclear. Per germline, CDR1 PRHDT and CDR2 FYEKMQ (reference sequence). V was pared by 0 bases and J by 1 base, with 9 bases between. The CDR3 extends over 15 amino acids.

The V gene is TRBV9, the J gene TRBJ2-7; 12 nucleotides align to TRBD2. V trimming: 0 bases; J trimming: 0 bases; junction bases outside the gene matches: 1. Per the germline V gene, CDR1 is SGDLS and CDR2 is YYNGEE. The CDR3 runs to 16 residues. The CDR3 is CASSVGGLAGSYEQYF. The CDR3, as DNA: TGTGCCAGCAGCGTAGGGGGACTAGCGGGCTCCTACGAGCAGTACTTC.

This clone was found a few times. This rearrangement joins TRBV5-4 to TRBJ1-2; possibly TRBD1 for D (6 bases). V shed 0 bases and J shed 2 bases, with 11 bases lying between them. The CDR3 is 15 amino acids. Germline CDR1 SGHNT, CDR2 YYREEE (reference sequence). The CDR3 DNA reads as TGTGCCAGCAGCTTGGGCGGGGGCGCAAACTATGGCTACACCTTC. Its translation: CASSLGGGANYGYTF.

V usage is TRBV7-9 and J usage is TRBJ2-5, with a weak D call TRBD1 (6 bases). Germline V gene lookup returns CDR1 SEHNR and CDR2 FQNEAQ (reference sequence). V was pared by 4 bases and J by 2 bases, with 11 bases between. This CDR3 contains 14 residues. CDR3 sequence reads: CASSSGQIQETQYF. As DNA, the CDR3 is TGTGCCAGCAGCTCTGGACAGATTCAAGAGACCCAGTACTTC.

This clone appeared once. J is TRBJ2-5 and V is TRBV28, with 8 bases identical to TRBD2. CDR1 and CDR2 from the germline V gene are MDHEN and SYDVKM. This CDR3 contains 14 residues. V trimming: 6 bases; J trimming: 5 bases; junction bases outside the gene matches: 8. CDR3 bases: TGTGCCAGCAGCGCCGGGACTAGGACCGAGACCCAGTACTTC. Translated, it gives CASSAGTRTETQYF. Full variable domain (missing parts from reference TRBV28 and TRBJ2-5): DVKVTQSSRYLVKRTGEKVFLECVQDMDHENMFWYRQDPGLGLRLIYFSYDVKMKEKGDIPEGYSVSREKKERFSLILESASTNQTSMYLCASSAGTRTETQYFGPGTRLLVL.

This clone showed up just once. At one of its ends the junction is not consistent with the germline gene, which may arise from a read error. The CDR3 loop is CASSLGLDYIEQFF. Here the CDR3 DNA reads TGTGCCAGCAGCCTAGGACTAGATTACATTGAGCAGTTCTTC. The chain uses TRBV5-5 and TRBJ2-1; 7 bases map to TRBD2. CDR3 size: 14 residues. The germline gives CDR1 SGHKS, CDR2 YYEKEE (reference sequence).

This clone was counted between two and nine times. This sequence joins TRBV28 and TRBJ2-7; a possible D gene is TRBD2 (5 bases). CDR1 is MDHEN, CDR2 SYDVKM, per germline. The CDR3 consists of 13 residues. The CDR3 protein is CASSPAGGSIFNV. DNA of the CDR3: TGTGCCAGCAGCCCGGCGGGCGGTTCCATCTTTAACGTC.

The CDR3 bases are TGTGCCAGCAGTTTAACGGCTAGCGGGAATAGGTACAATGAGCAGTTCTTC. Translation: CASSLTASGNRYNEQFF. The J gene is TRBJ2-1, the V gene TRBV28; 9 bases fit TRBD2. Per germline, CDR1 MDHEN and CDR2 SYDVKM. With 2 bases clipped from V and 4 bases from J, the junction kept 9 bases outside the gene matches. The CDR3 length is 17 residues.

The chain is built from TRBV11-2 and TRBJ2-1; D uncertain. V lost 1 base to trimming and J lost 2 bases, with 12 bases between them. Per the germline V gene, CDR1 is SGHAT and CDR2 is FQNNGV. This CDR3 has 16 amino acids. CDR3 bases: TGTGCCAGCAGCTTAGGAGACATCCGAACCTACAATGAGCAGTTCTTC. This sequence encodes CASSLGDIRTYNEQFF. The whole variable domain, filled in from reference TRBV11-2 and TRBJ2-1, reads EAGVAQSPRYKIIEKRQSVAFWCNPISGHATLYWYQQILGQGPKLLIQFQNNGVVDDSQLPKDRFSAERLKGVDSTLKIQPAKLEDSAVYLCASSLGDIRTYNEQFFGPGTRLTVL.

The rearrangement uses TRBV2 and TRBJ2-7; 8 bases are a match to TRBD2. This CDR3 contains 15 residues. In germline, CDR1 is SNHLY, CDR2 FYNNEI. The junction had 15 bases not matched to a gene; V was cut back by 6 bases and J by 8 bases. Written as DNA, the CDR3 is TGTGCCAGCAGGGAAAGCGGGAGTAGGTCCTTACAGCAGTACTTC. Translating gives CASRESGSRSLQQYF.

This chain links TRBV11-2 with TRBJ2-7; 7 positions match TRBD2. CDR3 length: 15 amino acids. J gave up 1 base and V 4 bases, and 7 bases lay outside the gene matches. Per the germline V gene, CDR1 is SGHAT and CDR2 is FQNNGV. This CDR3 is CASSSRPSGSYEQYF. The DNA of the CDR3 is TGTGCCAGCAGCTCCCGGCCTAGCGGTTCCTACGAGCAGTACTTC. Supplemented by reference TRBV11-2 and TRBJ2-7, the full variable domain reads EAGVAQSPRYKIIEKRQSVAFWCNPISGHATLYWYQQILGQGPKLLIQFQNNGVVDDSQLPKDRFSAERLKGVDSTLKIQPAKLEDSAVYLCASSSRPSGSYEQYFGPGTRLTVT.

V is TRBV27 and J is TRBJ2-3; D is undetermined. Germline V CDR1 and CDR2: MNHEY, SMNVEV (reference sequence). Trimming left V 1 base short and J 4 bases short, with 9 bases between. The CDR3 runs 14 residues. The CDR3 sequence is CASSLFGYSDTQYF. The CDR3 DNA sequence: TGTGCCAGCAGTTTATTCGGGTACTCAGATACGCAGTATTTT.

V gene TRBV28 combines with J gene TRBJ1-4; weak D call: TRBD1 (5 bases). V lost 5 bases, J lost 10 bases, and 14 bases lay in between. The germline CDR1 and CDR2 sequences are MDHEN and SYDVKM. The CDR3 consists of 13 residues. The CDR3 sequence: CASSPAGRGKLFF. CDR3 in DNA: TGTGCCAGCAGTCCGGCCGGGAGGGGAAAACTGTTTTTT.

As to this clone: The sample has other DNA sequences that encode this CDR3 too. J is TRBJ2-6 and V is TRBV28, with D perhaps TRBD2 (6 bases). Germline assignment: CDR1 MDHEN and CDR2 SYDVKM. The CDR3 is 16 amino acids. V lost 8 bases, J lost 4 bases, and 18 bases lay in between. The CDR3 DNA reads TGTGCCAGCTGTAAACTCGGGGGAGCCGGGGCCAACGTCCTGACTTTC. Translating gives CASCKLGGAGANVLTF. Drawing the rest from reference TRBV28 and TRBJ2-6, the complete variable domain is DVKVTQSSRYLVKRTGEKVFLECVQDMDHENMFWYRQDPGLGLRLIYFSYDVKMKEKGDIPEGYSVSREKKERFSLILESASTNQTSMYLCASCKLGGAGANVLTFGAGSRLTVL.

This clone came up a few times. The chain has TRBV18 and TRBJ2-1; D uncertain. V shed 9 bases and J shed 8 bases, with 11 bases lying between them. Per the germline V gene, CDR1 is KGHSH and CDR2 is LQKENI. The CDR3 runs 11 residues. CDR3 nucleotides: TGTGCCAGTTCTTCTCGAGATGAGCAGTTCTTC. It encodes CASSSRDEQFF. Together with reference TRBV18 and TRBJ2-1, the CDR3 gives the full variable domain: NAGVMQNPRHLVRRRGQEARLRCSPMKGHSHVYWYRQLPEEGLKFMVYLQKENIIDESGMPKERFSAEFPKEGPSILRIQQVVRGDSAAYFCASSSRDEQFFGPGTRLTVL.